These 8 T cell receptor beta chains share one sample of origin, sequenced in a study of blood T cell repertoires in COVID-19. Profiled with immunoSEQ multiplex PCR; TCRdb holds only in-frame clones, not every one. The table records around 140,000 clones, 75% to 90% of them present only once. Material: peripheral blood. The receptors originated from a man aged 18 to 29 with COVID-19, enrolled during active disease.

The chain recombines TRBV5-6 with TRBJ2-7; tentatively, D is TRBD1 (6 bases). V was pared by 4 bases and J by 6 bases, with 8 bases between. Germline V gene lookup returns CDR1 SGHDT and CDR2 YYEEEE. CDR3 size: 11 residues. The CDR3 nucleotides read TGTGCCAGCAGCCAGGGGACCGAGCAGTACTTC. Protein sequence: CASSQGTEQYF.

The genes are TRBV29-1 and TRBJ2-1; D is perhaps TRBD2 (5 bases). The CDR3 runs to 14 residues. Germline V gene data show CDR1 as SQVTM and CDR2 as ANQGSEA. The ends were cut back, 5 bases at V and 4 bases at J, with 15 bases in the middle. CDR3 sequence reads: CSVIGGYRYNEQFF. The CDR3 DNA follows: TGCAGCGTTATTGGCGGGTATAGATACAATGAGCAGTTCTTC.

The chain recombines TRBV5-4 with TRBJ2-6; maybe TRBD2 (5 bases). The CDR3 loop spans 17 amino acids. Trimming left V 1 base short and J 3 bases short, with 14 bases between. Germline-derived CDR1 and CDR2 are SGHNT and YYREEE (reference sequence). DNA of the CDR3: TGTGCCAGCAGCTTGAGGACTCTCGGCGGTGGGGCCAACGTCCTGACTTTC. This sequence encodes CASSLRTLGGGANVLTF.

The chain links TRBV19 to TRBJ2-1; TRBD2 matches at 7 bases. Germline V CDR1 and CDR2: LNHDA, SQIVND (reference sequence). This CDR3 spans 11 amino acids. V was pared by 6 bases and J by 8 bases, with 1 base of the junction left unmatched. In nucleotides, the CDR3 is TGTGCCAGTAGACGGGGGGATGAGCAGTTCTTC. Protein product: CASRRGDEQFF.

V and J are TRBV25-1 and TRBJ2-5, with 7 bases lining up with TRBD1. J gave up 1 base and V 3 bases, and 5 bases lay outside the gene matches. Germline-derived CDR1 and CDR2 are MGHDK and SYGVNS. CDR3 length: 15 residues. For the CDR3, the DNA is TGTGCCAGCAGTGAGTGGGGACAGCGCCAAGAGACCCAGTACTTC. Translated: CASSEWGQRQETQYF.

This clone was observed many times. The rearrangement links TRBV24-1 to TRBJ2-7, with TRBD1 identical over 7 bases. The CDR3 runs 14 residues. CDR1 is KGHDR and CDR2 is SFDVKD in the germline V gene. Losses at the gene ends were 5 bases for V and 4 bases for J; bases not matched to a gene: 7. Here the CDR3 DNA reads TGTGCCACCAGTGCCCACGACAGGGTTTACGAGCAGTACTTC. This sequence encodes CATSAHDRVYEQYF.

This clone was seen once. This sequence joins TRBV9 and TRBJ2-7; D unresolved. CDR1 is SGDLS and CDR2 is YYNGEE in the germline V gene. V lost 1 base and J 2 bases, leaving 7 bases between the germline ends. The CDR3 runs 13 residues. Written as DNA, the CDR3 is TGTGCCAGCAGCGTAAGCCCAACCTACGAGCAGTACTTC. Its translation: CASSVSPTYEQYF.

The V call is TRBV10-3, the J call TRBJ2-6; possibly TRBD1 for D (6 bases). CDR3 length: 18 residues. V dropped 3 bases and J dropped 6 bases, with 21 bases sitting between them. Germline lookup yields CDR1 ENHRY and CDR2 SYGVKD. The CDR3 protein is CAISDSGQPEDSANVLTF. As DNA, the CDR3 is TGTGCCATCAGTGACTCCGGACAGCCGGAAGATTCGGCCAACGTCCTGACTTTC.